The next 6 T cell receptor beta chains were all read from a single sample in a study of T cells in Graves' hyperthyroidism and ophthalmopathy (dated by TCRdb to the late 2010s). Receptor amplification or capture employed multiplex PCR. Sequencing instrument: Illumina HiSeq 2000. Amplification of TCR beta CDR3 regions was carried out from RNA transcripts. The TCR CDR3 was subjected to a first round of RT-PCR using the HTBI primer set and the Qiagen OneStep RT-PCR kit. TCRdb cleaned the public reads at Q25 with fastp, built clones with MiXCR and kept in-frame beta chains. Identical CDR3 proteins give one entry, which carries the most common genes and DNA. The sample has approximately 330,000 distinct CDR3 sequences on record, roughly an eighth of them singletons. Together, the top ten hold around 32% of the sample. Sequenced sample: blood. The receptors here all came from a middle-aged woman with Graves' ophthalmopathy.

This clonotype was seen only once. A single base separates this from a much larger clone, so it may be a read error. The gene calls are TRBV2 and TRBJ2-1; D is perhaps TRBD2 (5 bases). Trimming left V 5 bases short and J 10 bases short, with 24 bases between. The CDR3 covers 16 residues. The V gene's germline CDR1 is SNHLY and CDR2 FYNNEI. The CDR3 nucleotides read TGTGCCAGCAGTTACGGTTTTGGTCAGGCTGACTACGAGCAGTTCTTC. This gives the protein CASSYGFGQADYEQFF.

Only a few counts were recorded for this clonotype. The chain employs TRBV20-1 and TRBJ2-7; 14 bases line up with TRBD2. The CDR3 loop spans 14 amino acids. J lost 3 bases, V lost 5 bases, and 3 bases had no gene match. Germline CDR1 reads DFQATT; CDR2 reads SNEGSKA (reference sequence). Here the CDR3 DNA reads TGCAGTGCTTACGGACTAGCGGGGGGCTACGAGCAGTACTTC. It yields the protein CSAYGLAGGYEQYF.

This clonotype was seen repeatedly, ten times or more. The chain joins TRBV20-1 to TRBJ2-1; the D gene is possibly TRBD2 (6 bases). V lost 6 bases and J lost 5, with 14 bases in between. The germline gives CDR1 DFQATT, CDR2 SNEGSKA (reference sequence). The CDR3 has 13 residues. CDR3 DNA sequence: TGCAGTGCCCTGCGGGACGCAAACAATGAGCAGTTCTTC. As protein: CSALRDANNEQFF.

This clonotype was observed at least ten times. J is TRBJ1-5 and V is TRBV30; D is ambiguous. Between the trimmed V and J ends, which lost 0 bases and 5 bases, there was a span of 8 bases. The CDR3 runs 13 residues. Per the germline V gene, CDR1 is GTSNPN and CDR2 is SVGIG (reference sequence). Here the CDR3 DNA reads TGTGCCTGGAGTGTCCGCAGCGATCAGCCCCAGCATTTT. Amino acid sequence: CAWSVRSDQPQHF.

This clonotype has a count of ten or more. The chain uses TRBV7-6 and TRBJ2-1; perhaps D is TRBD1 or TRBD2 (5 bases each). Germline-derived CDR1 and CDR2 are SGHVS and FNYEAQ. This CDR3 comprises 18 residues. V lost 4 bases and J 2 bases, leaving 21 bases between the germline ends. The CDR3: CASSSYGSGRKTYNEQFF. Written as DNA, the CDR3 is TGTGCCAGCAGCTCCTACGGGTCGGGACGGAAAACCTACAATGAGCAGTTCTTC.

This chain links TRBV20-1 with TRBJ2-5, with 14 bases that match TRBD2. The CDR3 length is 15 residues. Trimming removed 5 bases from V and 2 bases from J; junction bases left unmatched: 4. Germline V gives CDR1 DFQATT, CDR2 SNEGSKA (reference sequence). CDR3 coding DNA: TGCAGTGCTCCAGGACTAGCGGGGGGTCAAGAGACCCAGTACTTC. It codes for CSAPGLAGGQETQYF.